Presented here are 25 T cell receptor beta chains from one specimen sequenced in a study of T cells in Graves' hyperthyroidism and ophthalmopathy. TCR beta CDR3 region amplification was performed from RNA transcripts. The study used the HTBI primer set for a first-round RT-PCR of the TCR CDR3. TCRdb re-derived calls from the multiplex PCR reads in MiXCR, one entry per CDR3 protein. In the table there are around 700,000 distinct CDR3 sequences, under 45% of which are singletons. The sample comprised blood. These receptors all stem from a woman aged 40 to 50 with Graves' hyperthyroidism.

V gene TRBV20-1 combines with J gene TRBJ1-1, with a tentative D call TRBD1 (5 bases). V was cut by 0 bases and J by 2 bases, with 13 bases left in between. Germline assignment: CDR1 DFQATT and CDR2 SNEGSKA (reference sequence). The CDR3 runs 15 residues. The DNA for the CDR3 is TGCAGTGCTAGAGATGGACGGGGCCGCAACACTGAAGCTTTCTTT. It encodes CSARDGRGRNTEAFF.

The table lists this clonotype with a few counts. The V and J genes are TRBV6-5 and TRBJ1-1; D is possibly TRBD1 (5 bases). Germline lookup yields CDR1 MNHEY and CDR2 SVGAGI. V was cut by 6 bases and J by 1 base, with 18 bases left in between. The CDR3 is 16 residues long. This chain's CDR3 is CASSPRDGYPNTEAFF. In DNA form, the CDR3 reads TGTGCCAGCAGCCCAAGGGACGGGTACCCGAACACTGAAGCTTTCTTT.

This clonotype was detected many times. The V call is TRBV7-9, the J call TRBJ2-7, with 7 bases matching TRBD1. V dropped 10 bases and J dropped 1; count of bases not matched to a gene: 4. Germline lookup yields CDR1 SEHNR and CDR2 FQNEAQ (reference sequence). This CDR3 contains 12 residues. The CDR3 bases are TGTGCCATCCAGGGGGATTCCTACGAGCAGTACTTC. It is translated as CAIQGDSYEQYF.

This chain links TRBV9 with TRBJ1-1; the D gene is possibly TRBD1 (5 bases). The ends were cut back, 0 bases at V and 1 base at J, with 13 bases in the middle. The CDR3 runs 16 residues. CDR1 SGDLS and CDR2 YYNGEE come from the germline V gene. The CDR3 protein is CASSVDPGGRNTEAFF. As DNA, the CDR3 is TGTGCCAGCAGCGTAGATCCCGGGGGAAGGAACACTGAAGCTTTCTTT.

This clonotype has a count of ten or more. The V call is TRBV29-1, the J call TRBJ1-3; TRBD1 aligns across 8 bases. Germline CDR1 is SQVTM and CDR2 is ANQGSEA. V gave up 5 bases and J gave up 3 bases; unmatched junction bases: 6. The CDR3 has 14 residues. DNA for the CDR3: TGCAGCGTTCAGGACAGGGTATTTGGAAACACCATATATTTT. It translates to CSVQDRVFGNTIYF.

About this clonotype: Relative to the germline gene, one junction end is altered; a read error may explain this. The gene calls are TRBV10-2 and TRBJ1-2, with TRBD1 as a possible D gene (6 bases). CDR1 and CDR2 (germline): WSHSY, SAAADI. CDR3 length equals 15 residues. CDR3 nucleotides: TGTGCCAGCGGATGGACAGAGTCCTACCCTTATGGCTACACCTTC. The encoded protein is CASGWTESYPYGYTF.

In this sample, this clonotype turned up a few times. The chain links TRBV6-5 to TRBJ1-1; D is undetermined. This CDR3 is built from 11 residues. Trimming took 2 bases from V and 8 from J, leaving 6 bases between them. In germline, CDR1 is MNHEY, CDR2 SVGAGI. The CDR3 DNA reads TGTGCCAGCAGTTACGCGGCGGAAGCTTTCTTT. Translated, it gives CASSYAAEAFF.

This clonotype was recorded a few times. The chain has TRBV4-3 and TRBJ1-6, with 7 bases fitting TRBD1. The trim removed 6 bases at V and 3 bases at J, leaving 5 bases unmatched. This CDR3 has 15 amino acids. Germline V gives CDR1 LGHNA, CDR2 YSLEER. The CDR3 is CASSRQGGYNSPLHF. CDR3 DNA sequence: TGCGCCAGCAGTAGACAGGGAGGCTATAATTCACCCCTCCACTTT.

This sequence joins TRBV29-1 and TRBJ2-3, with 10 bases fitting TRBD2. Losses at the gene ends were 3 bases for V and 5 bases for J; bases not matched to a gene: 5. The V gene's germline CDR1 is SQVTM and CDR2 ANQGSEA. The CDR3 totals 14 residues. The CDR3 bases are TGCAGCGTTGAGCCTAGCGGGAGAGAAGATACGCAGTATTTT. Its protein is CSVEPSGREDTQYF.

This clonotype was recorded only once. The chain employs TRBV7-8 and TRBJ2-5; D not resolved. The germline V and J ends were trimmed by 11 bases and 7 bases, with 20 bases remaining between them. The CDR3 is 13 amino acids. Per germline, CDR1 SGHVS and CDR2 FQNEAQ. CDR3 sequence reads: CAALRTESRTQYF. CDR3 nucleotides: TGTGCCGCCCTCAGGACCGAGTCGAGGACCCAGTACTTC.

In its sample, this clonotype was seen a few times. V is TRBV18 and J is TRBJ2-7; no reliable D call. Trimming took 3 bases from V and 5 from J, leaving 5 bases between them. CDR3 length equals 11 residues. From germline, CDR1 is KGHSH and CDR2 LQKENI. CDR3 bases: TGTGCCAGCTCACCGAAGGACGAGCAGTACTTC. Its protein product is CASSPKDEQYF.

This clonotype has more than one count but fewer than ten. The gene calls are TRBV19 and TRBJ2-5, with 7 nucleotides matching TRBD2. Per germline, CDR1 LNHDA and CDR2 SQIVND (reference sequence). The CDR3 consists of 14 residues. The V and J ends lost 8 bases and 4 bases, in that order; junction bases with no gene match: 10. The CDR3 DNA reads as TGTGCCAGTGGGGCGGGGACTACCCCAGAGACCCAGTACTTC. Its protein product is CASGAGTTPETQYF.

This clonotype was counted between two and nine times. The CDR3 spells CASSPRSPNTEAFF. The CDR3 DNA reads as TGTGCCAGCAGCCCGCGGTCCCCGAACACTGAAGCTTTCTTT. V and J are TRBV7-6 and TRBJ1-1, with D hard to call. The V and J ends lost 5 bases and 1 base respectively, with 11 bases between them. This CDR3 spans 14 amino acids. From germline, CDR1 is SGHVS and CDR2 FNYEAQ.

On this clonotype itself: With a much larger clone just one base away, this may be a read error. The chain joins TRBV12-3 or TRBV12-4 to TRBJ1-6; D uncertain. This CDR3 is 13 amino acids long. The CDR3 protein is CTSTLPNNSPLHF. CDR3 coding DNA: TGTACCAGCACCCTCCCCAATAATTCACCCCTCCACTTT.

This clonotype was seen a few times. The chain recombines TRBV20-1 with TRBJ2-7, with TRBD2 identical over 9 bases. From germline, CDR1 is DFQATT and CDR2 SNEGSKA (reference sequence). Losses at the gene ends were 8 bases for V and 2 bases for J; bases not matched to a gene: 10. The CDR3 covers 14 residues. Written as DNA, the CDR3 is TGCAGTCTGAAAGGGCTAGCGGGAACCTACGAGCAGTACTTC. It translates to CSLKGLAGTYEQYF.

This clonotype appeared many times. The chain is built from TRBV7-8 and TRBJ2-7; TRBD2 matches 8 bases. Per germline, CDR1 SGHVS and CDR2 FQNEAQ. The CDR3 extends over 16 amino acids. Trimming removed 5 bases from V and 3 bases from J; junction bases left unmatched: 12. CDR3 protein: CASSKVAGRTDYEQYF. The DNA of the CDR3 is TGTGCCAGCAGCAAAGTAGCGGGACGGACCGACTACGAGCAGTACTTC.

This clonotype has a count of ten or more. V is TRBV7-9 and J is TRBJ2-7; tentatively, D is TRBD1 (5 bases). CDR1 is SEHNR and CDR2 is FQNEAQ in the germline V gene (reference sequence). V dropped 5 bases and J dropped 2 bases, with 16 bases sitting between them. The CDR3 covers 15 residues. As DNA, the CDR3 is TGTGCCAGCAGCCAAACTCGTCAGGGTGCCTACGAGCAGTACTTC. Amino acids: CASSQTRQGAYEQYF.

This clonotype was observed a single time. The chain uses TRBV5-1 and TRBJ2-7; unclear D gene. This CDR3 spans 14 amino acids. Germline CDR1 SGHRS, CDR2 YFSETQ. The germline V and J ends were trimmed by 0 bases and 7 bases, with 14 bases remaining between them. This CDR3 reads CASSLGWGPDEQYF. The CDR3 region has the DNA TGCGCCAGCAGCTTGGGCTGGGGTCCGGATGAGCAGTACTTC.

This clonotype occurred a few times. V usage is TRBV4-2 and J usage is TRBJ2-5; 9 nucleotides line up with TRBD2. Germline-derived CDR1 and CDR2 are LGHNA and YNFKEQ. This CDR3 region has 17 residues. Trimming at V came to 1 base and at J to 4 bases, leaving 10 bases not matched to a gene. CDR3 sequence reads: CASSQGAAGGPRETQYF. CDR3 DNA sequence: TGTGCCAGCAGCCAAGGGGCGGCGGGGGGGCCCAGAGAGACCCAGTACTTC.

The genes are TRBV4-3 and TRBJ1-2; D uncertain. V was clipped by 4 bases and J by 8 bases, with 17 bases between them. Germline loops: CDR1 LGHNA, CDR2 YSLEER. The CDR3 is 14 residues long. CDR3 nucleotides: TGCGCCAGCAGCCCTGGGCGGGGTTTGGGAGGCTACACCTTC. Amino acid sequence: CASSPGRGLGGYTF.

This clonotype has just a few counts. V is TRBV20-1 and J is TRBJ1-1; D is undetermined. Trimming removed 4 bases from V and 0 bases from J, with 3 bases in between. This CDR3 is built from 11 residues. Per the germline V gene, CDR1 is DFQATT and CDR2 is SNEGSKA (reference sequence). Here the CDR3 DNA reads TGCAGTGCTAATGTGAACACTGAAGCTTTCTTT. It translates to CSANVNTEAFF.

This clonotype has just a few counts. This rearrangement joins TRBV10-2 to TRBJ2-7; D remains ambiguous. This CDR3 is 13 amino acids long. V lost 7 bases and J lost 3, with 13 bases in between. Per the germline V gene, CDR1 is WSHSY and CDR2 is SAAADI. The CDR3 bases are TGCGCCAGCACCCCATGGGATAACTACGAGCAGTACTTC. Its protein product is CASTPWDNYEQYF.

The genes are TRBV7-2 and TRBJ1-6, with TRBD1 matching 7 bases. V trimming: 8 bases; J trimming: 6 bases; junction bases outside the gene matches: 7. CDR1 is SGHTA, CDR2 FQGNSA, per germline. The CDR3 sequence is 14 residues long. As DNA, the CDR3 is TGTGCCAGCCCCTCCGGGACAGCTAATTCACCCCTCCACTTT. Residues: CASPSGTANSPLHF.

V is TRBV4-3 and J is TRBJ1-4; D not resolved. This CDR3 comprises 14 residues. Germline V gene sequence: CDR1 LGHNA, CDR2 YSLEER. V lost 11 bases, J lost 3 bases, and 16 bases lay in between. The CDR3 DNA is TGCGCCGCAAGCGCGAATTGGGCTAATGAAAAACTGTTTTTT. Translation gives CAASANWANEKLFF.

The chain links TRBV6-2 or TRBV6-3 to TRBJ1-6, with 7 bases lining up with TRBD1. Germline V lookup: CDR1 MNHEY, CDR2 SVGEGT. With 8 bases clipped from V and 7 bases from J, the junction kept 8 bases outside the gene matches. The CDR3 has 14 residues. CDR3 protein: CASLKGQPNSPLHF. The CDR3 DNA reads TGTGCCAGCCTAAAGGGACAGCCGAATTCACCCCTCCACTTT.